This section outlines one T cell receptor beta chain sequence together with its context. The sample originates from a study of blood T cell repertoires in COVID-19. Study background: The cDNA or gDNA used as material had been derived from T cells, B-cell-depleted T cells, or PBMCs.

Only in-frame clones appear in the TCRdb table, and some are missing; sequencing was by immunoSEQ multiplex PCR. The table shows about 360,000 clones, with around 86% occurring only once. Sequencing was performed on peripheral blood. The TCR was taken from a human donor in a cohort sampled during active COVID-19.

The CDR3 is CATSDLGFAGGDRHQETQYF. The DNA for the CDR3 is TGTGCCACCAGTGATTTGGGATTTGCGGGAGGGGACCGGCACCAAGAGACCCAGTACTTC. V is TRBV24-1 and J is TRBJ2-5; 9 positions agree with TRBD2. V lost 0 bases, J lost 0 bases, and 13 bases stayed unmatched. This CDR3 has 20 amino acids. Per germline, CDR1 KGHDR and CDR2 SFDVKD.